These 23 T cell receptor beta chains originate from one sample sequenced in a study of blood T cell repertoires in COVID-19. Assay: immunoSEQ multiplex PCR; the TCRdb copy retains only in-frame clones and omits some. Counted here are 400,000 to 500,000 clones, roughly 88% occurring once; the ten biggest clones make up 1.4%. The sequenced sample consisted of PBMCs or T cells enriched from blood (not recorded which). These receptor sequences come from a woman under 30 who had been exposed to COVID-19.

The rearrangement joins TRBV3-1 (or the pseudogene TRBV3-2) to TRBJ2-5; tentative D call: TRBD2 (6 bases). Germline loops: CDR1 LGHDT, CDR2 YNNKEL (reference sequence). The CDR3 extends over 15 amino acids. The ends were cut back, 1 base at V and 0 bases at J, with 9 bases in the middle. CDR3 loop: CASSQGRGNQETQYF. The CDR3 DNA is TGTGCCAGCAGCCAAGGGCGGGGAAACCAAGAGACCCAGTACTTC.

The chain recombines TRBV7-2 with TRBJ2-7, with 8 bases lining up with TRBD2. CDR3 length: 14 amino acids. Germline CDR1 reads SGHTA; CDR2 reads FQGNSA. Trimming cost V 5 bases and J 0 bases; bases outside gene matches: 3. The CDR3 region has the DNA TGTGCCAGCAGCCGGAGCGGGAGCTCCTACGAGCAGTACTTC. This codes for CASSRSGSSYEQYF.

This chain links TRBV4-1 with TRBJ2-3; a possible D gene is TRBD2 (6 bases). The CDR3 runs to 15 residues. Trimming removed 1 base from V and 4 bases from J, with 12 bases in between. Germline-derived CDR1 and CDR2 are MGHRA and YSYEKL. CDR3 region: CASSQAGGTSDTQYF. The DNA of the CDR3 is TGCGCCAGCAGCCAAGCAGGCGGGACGTCAGATACGCAGTATTTT.

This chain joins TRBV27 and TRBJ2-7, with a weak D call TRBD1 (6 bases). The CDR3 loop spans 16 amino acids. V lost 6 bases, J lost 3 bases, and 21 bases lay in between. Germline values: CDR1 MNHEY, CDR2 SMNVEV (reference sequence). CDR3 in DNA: TGTGCCAGCAGCGAACTAAAACAGGGTCCCGGCTACGAGCAGTACTTC. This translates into CASSELKQGPGYEQYF.

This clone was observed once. The CDR3 is CASSLDRGTGELFF. In DNA form, the CDR3 reads TGTGCCAGCAGCTTAGACCGGGGCACCGGGGAGCTGTTTTTT. The V gene is TRBV7-8, the J gene TRBJ2-2; weak D call: TRBD2 (5 bases). Deletions cut 1 base from V and 4 bases from J, with 7 bases between. The germline gives CDR1 SGHVS, CDR2 FQNEAQ. The CDR3 contains 14 residues.

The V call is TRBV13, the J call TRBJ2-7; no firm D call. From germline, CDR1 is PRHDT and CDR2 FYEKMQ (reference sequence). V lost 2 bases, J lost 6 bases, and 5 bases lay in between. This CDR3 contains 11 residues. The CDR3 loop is CASSLSREQYF. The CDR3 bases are TGTGCCAGCAGCTTATCGCGCGAGCAGTACTTC. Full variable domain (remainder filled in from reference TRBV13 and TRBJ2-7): AAGVIQSPRHLIKEKRETATLKCYPIPRHDTVYWYQQGPGQDPQFLISFYEKMQSDKGSIPDRFSAQQFSDYHSELNMSSLELGDSALYFCASSLSREQYFGPGTRLTVT.

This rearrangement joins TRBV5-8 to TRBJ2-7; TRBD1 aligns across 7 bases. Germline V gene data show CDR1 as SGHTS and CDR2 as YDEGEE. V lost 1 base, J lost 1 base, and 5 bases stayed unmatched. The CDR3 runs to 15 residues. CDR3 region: CASSLMAGGSYEQYF. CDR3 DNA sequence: TGTGCCAGCAGCTTGATGGCAGGGGGTTCCTACGAGCAGTACTTC. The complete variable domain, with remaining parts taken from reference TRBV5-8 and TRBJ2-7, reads EAGVTQSPTHLIKTRGQQATLRCSPISGHTSVYWYQQALGLGLQFLLWYDEGEERNRGNFPPRFSGRQFPNYSSELNVNALELEDSALYLCASSLMAGGSYEQYFGPGTRLTVT.

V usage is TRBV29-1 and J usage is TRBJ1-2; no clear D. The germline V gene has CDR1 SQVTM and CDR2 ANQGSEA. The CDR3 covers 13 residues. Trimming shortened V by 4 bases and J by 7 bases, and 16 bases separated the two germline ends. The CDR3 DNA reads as TGCAGCGTTGTTCCCCGGTTTGAGGGTGGCTACACCTTC. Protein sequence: CSVVPRFEGGYTF.

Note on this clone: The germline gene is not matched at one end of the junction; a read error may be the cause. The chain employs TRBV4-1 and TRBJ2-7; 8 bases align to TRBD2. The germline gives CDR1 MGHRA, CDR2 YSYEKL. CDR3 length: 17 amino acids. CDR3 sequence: CASSQDARGANSHEQYF. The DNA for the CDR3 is TGCGCCAGCAGCCAAGATGCGCGGGGGGCGAACTCCCACGAGCAGTACTTC.

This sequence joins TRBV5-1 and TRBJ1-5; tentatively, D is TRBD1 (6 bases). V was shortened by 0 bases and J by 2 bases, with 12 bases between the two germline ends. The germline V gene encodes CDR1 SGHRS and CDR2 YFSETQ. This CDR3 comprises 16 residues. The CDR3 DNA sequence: TGCGCCAGCAGCTTGGCTCCAGGGGACCGCAATCAGCCCCAGCATTTT. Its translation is CASSLAPGDRNQPQHF.

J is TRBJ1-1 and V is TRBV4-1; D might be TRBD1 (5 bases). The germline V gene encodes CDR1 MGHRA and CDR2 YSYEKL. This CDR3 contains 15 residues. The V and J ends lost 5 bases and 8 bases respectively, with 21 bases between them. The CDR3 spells CASSTRGGTDLEAFF. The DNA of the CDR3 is TGCGCCAGCAGCACCCGCGGGGGTACAGACCTCGAAGCTTTCTTT.

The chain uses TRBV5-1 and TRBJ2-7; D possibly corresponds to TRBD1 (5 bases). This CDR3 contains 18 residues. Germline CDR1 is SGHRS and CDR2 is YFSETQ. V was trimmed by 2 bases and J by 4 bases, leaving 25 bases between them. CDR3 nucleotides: TGCGCCAGCAGCTTAACGTCTGGTGGGGCCGGCCTTCTATACGAGCAGTACTTC. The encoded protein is CASSLTSGGAGLLYEQYF.

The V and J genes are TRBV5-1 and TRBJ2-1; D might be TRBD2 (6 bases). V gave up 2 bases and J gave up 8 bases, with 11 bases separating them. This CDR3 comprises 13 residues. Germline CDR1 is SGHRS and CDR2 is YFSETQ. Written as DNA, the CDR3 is TGCGCCAGCAGCTTCGGGGGTAGCGATGAGCAGTTCTTC. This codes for CASSFGGSDEQFF. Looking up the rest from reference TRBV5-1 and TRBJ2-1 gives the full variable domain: KAGVTQTPRYLIKTRGQQVTLSCSPISGHRSVSWYQQTPGQGLQFLFEYFSETQRNKGNFPGRFSGRQFSNSRSEMNVSTLELGDSALYLCASSFGGSDEQFFGPGTRLTVL.

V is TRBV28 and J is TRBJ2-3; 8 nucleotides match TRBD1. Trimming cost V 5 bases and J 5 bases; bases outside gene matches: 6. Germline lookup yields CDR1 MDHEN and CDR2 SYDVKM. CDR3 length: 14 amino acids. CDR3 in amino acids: CASSPDRGKDTQYF. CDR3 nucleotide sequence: TGTGCCAGCAGTCCCGACAGGGGTAAAGATACGCAGTATTTT.

The CDR3 DNA follows: TGTGCCAGCAGCTTAGCGGGGACTAGCACAGATACGCAGTATTTT. Encoded protein: CASSLAGTSTDTQYF. The rearrangement links TRBV7-9 to TRBJ2-3; possibly TRBD2 for D (6 bases). CDR1 is SEHNR, CDR2 FQNEAQ, per germline (reference sequence). This CDR3 has 15 residues. V shed 0 bases and J shed 0 bases, with 7 bases lying between them.

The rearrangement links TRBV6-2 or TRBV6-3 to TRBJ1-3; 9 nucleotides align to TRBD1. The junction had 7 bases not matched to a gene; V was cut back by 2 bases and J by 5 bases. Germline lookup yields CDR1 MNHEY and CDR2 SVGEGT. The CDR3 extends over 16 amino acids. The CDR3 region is CASSYADRGGRNTIYF. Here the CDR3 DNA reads TGTGCCAGCAGTTACGCGGACAGGGGCGGACGAAACACCATATATTTT.

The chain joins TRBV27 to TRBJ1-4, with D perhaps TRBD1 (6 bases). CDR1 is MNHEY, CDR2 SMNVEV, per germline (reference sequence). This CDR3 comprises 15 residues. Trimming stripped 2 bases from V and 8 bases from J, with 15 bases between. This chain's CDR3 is CASSLNRVIKEKLFF. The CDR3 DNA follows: TGTGCCAGCAGTTTAAACAGGGTGATTAAAGAAAAACTGTTTTTT.

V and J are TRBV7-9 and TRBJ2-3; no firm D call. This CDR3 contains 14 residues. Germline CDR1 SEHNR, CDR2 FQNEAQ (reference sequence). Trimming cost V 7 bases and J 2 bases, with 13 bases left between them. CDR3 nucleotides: TGTGCCAGCACCCTCGGCGCGGTCACAGATACGCAGTATTTT. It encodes CASTLGAVTDTQYF.

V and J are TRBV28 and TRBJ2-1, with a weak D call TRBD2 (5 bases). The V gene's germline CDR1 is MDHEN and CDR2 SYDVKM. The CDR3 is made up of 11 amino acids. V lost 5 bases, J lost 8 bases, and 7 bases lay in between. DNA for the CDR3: TGTGCCAGCAGTGGCGGGTATGAGCAGTTCTTC. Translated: CASSGGYEQFF.

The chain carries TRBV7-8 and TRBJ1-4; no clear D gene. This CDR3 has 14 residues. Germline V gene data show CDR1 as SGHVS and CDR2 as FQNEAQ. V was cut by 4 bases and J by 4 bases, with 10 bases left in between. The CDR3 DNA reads TGTGCCAGCAGCTCTTGGCAGAATAATGAAAAACTGTTTTTT. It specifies CASSSWQNNEKLFF.

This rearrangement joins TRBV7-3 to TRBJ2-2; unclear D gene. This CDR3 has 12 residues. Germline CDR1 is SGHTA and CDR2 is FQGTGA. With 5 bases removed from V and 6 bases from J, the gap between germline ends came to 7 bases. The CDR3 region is CASSPLAGELFF. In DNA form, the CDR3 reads TGTGCCAGCAGCCCCTTAGCCGGGGAGCTGTTTTTT.

The CDR3 DNA reads TGTGCCAGCAGCCAAGATCAAGGCAGGGGGAGCACTAATGAAAAACTGTTTTTT. Its translation: CASSQDQGRGSTNEKLFF. The V gene is TRBV4-2, the J gene TRBJ1-4; 7 bases are a match to TRBD1. The CDR3 loop spans 18 amino acids. V lost 0 bases to trimming and J lost 2 bases; unmatched junction nucleotides: 9. Germline CDR1 is LGHNA and CDR2 is YNFKEQ.

The CDR3, as DNA: TGTGCCAGCAGCCTAGAAGGGACAGAAGAAATTTTCCAAGAGACCCAGTACTTC. Protein product: CASSLEGTEEIFQETQYF. The chain employs TRBV7-3 and TRBJ2-5, with 7 bases identical to TRBD1. CDR1 is SGHTA, CDR2 FQGTGA, per germline. With V trimmed by 5 bases and J by 1 base, 16 bases remained unmatched. The CDR3 loop spans 18 amino acids.